A selection of T cell receptor beta chains follows, all from one sample in a study of T cells in Graves' hyperthyroidism and ophthalmopathy. One entry per CDR3 protein results from TCRdb running MiXCR on the multiplex PCR reads. The data contain some 500,000 distinct CDR3 sequences, about 16% of them singletons. The specimen was blood. The receptors originated from a woman in her twenties or thirties with Graves' ophthalmopathy. The CDR3 runs from the conserved cysteine through the conserved F or W. A D gene is named only where the DNA matches it firmly. Only part of the rows carry a size: once, few, many, or a class if the clone is expanded.

d_call j_call v_call clone_size cdr3_aa cdr3_nt
. TRBJ1-6 TRBV12-3/TRBV12-4 . CASLDSSYNSPLHF TGTGCCAGCTTGGACAGCTCCTATAATTCACCCCTCCACTTT
TRBD1 TRBJ2-3 TRBV6-5 few CASSDSGGADTQYF TGTGCCAGCAGTGACTCAGGGGGAGCAGATACGCAGTATTTT
. TRBJ2-1 TRBV6-6 many CASSYESNRNNEQFF TGTGCCAGCAGTTACGAGTCTAACAGGAACAATGAGCAGTTCTTC
. TRBJ1-5 TRBV6-1 many CASSADGSRQPQHF TGTGCCAGCAGTGCCGACGGTTCTCGGCAGCCCCAGCATTTT
. TRBJ2-1 TRBV3-1 many CASSQGGLGVYNEQFF TGTGCCAGCAGCCAAGGGGGCCTGGGGGTCTACAATGAGCAGTTCTTC
. TRBJ1-3 TRBV20-1 few CSAERGGNTIYF TGCAGTGCCGAGAGGGGGGGAAACACCATATATTTT
. TRBJ1-2 TRBV12-3/TRBV12-4 few CASSLSPSSGYTF TGTGCCAGCAGTTTAAGTCCTTCCTCTGGCTACACCTTC
. TRBJ1-4 TRBV30 many CAWSVHTDEKLFF TGTGCCTGGAGTGTACACACAGATGAAAAACTGTTTTTT
TRBD1 TRBJ1-6 TRBV30 many CAWIGRGNSPLHF TGTGCCTGGATCGGCAGGGGGAATTCACCCCTCCACTTT
. TRBJ2-2 TRBV20-1 few CGARAPLAGELFF TGCGGTGCTAGAGCCCCCCTGGCCGGGGAGCTGTTTTTT
. TRBJ1-6 TRBV20-1 . CSASLPGRSNSPLHF TGCAGTGCTAGTCTTCCCGGCAGATCTAATTCACCCCTCCACTTT
. TRBJ2-7 TRBV6-1 many CASSDLNPFSYEQYF TGTGCCAGCAGCGACCTCAATCCATTCTCCTACGAGCAGTACTTC
TRBD2 TRBJ2-1 TRBV6-2/TRBV6-3 . CASSTQPSGLEWNEQFF TGTGCCAGCAGTACGCAACCGTCGGGACTAGAGTGGAATGAGCAGTTCTTC
TRBD1 TRBJ1-4 TRBV6-2/TRBV6-3 . CASSYVGTANEKLFF TGTGCCAGCAGTTACGTCGGGACAGCTAATGAAAAACTGTTTTTT
. TRBJ2-3 TRBV7-9 many CASSLISGPTDTQYF TGTGCCAGCAGCTTAATCAGTGGCCCGACAGATACGCAGTATTTT